The entry below gives a single TCR beta chain sequence along with its context. Its antigen is as yet unknown. The data were taken from a study of T cell responses to AZD1222 COVID-19 vaccine. Whole-study results and caveats: Two AZD1222 administrations were followed by greater Spike-specific TCR breadth and depth. Along spike, vaccine-associated CD4 TCRs were found throughout, with dominance at 160-218 and 743-854. Targets within unmutated variant regions were reportedly found for nearly half of spike-specific TCRs.

The trim removed 5 bases at V and 10 bases at J, leaving 5 bases unmatched. Germline CDR1 is SGHRS and CDR2 is YFSETQ. This CDR3 has 13 residues. Sequencing used immunoSEQ multiplex PCR; TCRdb keeps in-frame clones, though not all of them. There are about 130,000 clones in the sample; just over 90% occur only once, and roughly 0.98% lies in the top ten. The specimen was peripheral blood, collected 28 days after the second AZD1222 dose. This clonotype originated in an adult who received the AZD1222 COVID-19 vaccine. The J gene is TRBJ1-6, the V gene TRBV5-1; TRBD1 agrees at 8 bases. The CDR3 region has the DNA TGCGCCAGCAGACAGGGGGAAAGATCACCCCTCCACTTT. This gives the protein CASRQGERSPLHF.